This T cell receptor beta chain was identified in a study of T-cell memory formation after mild COVID-19. About the study: The two donors had largely donor-specific TCR clusters.

V lost 2 bases to trimming and J lost 1 base, with 11 bases between them. CDR3 size: 15 residues. The germline CDR1 and CDR2 sequences are SGHTA and FQGNSA. Constant-segment-primed 5'RACE gave TCR alpha and TCR beta cDNA libraries with sample barcodes and UMIs. TCRdb re-called the 5' RACE reads with MiXCR, one entry per CDR3 protein. The sample yields approximately 570,000 distinct CDR3 sequences, roughly 17% seen once. About this clonotype: Antigen unknown.

Study results and limitations: The finding that pre-infection memory included some responding clones suggested that cross-reactive memory joined.

The receptor was derived from an adult woman who had mild COVID-19 (a few samples of this study predate the infection). Cell type and time point are not known. The chain joins TRBV7-2 to TRBJ1-1; a weak D match, TRBD1 (6 bases). The sample taken for sequencing was PBMCs or a T cell subset sorted from them (not recorded which). This chain's CDR3 is CASSLHGTSNTEAFF. For the CDR3, the DNA is TGTGCCAGCAGCTTACATGGGACATCGAACACTGAAGCTTTCTTT. Based on the CDR3 plus reference TRBV7-2 and TRBJ1-1, the full variable domain is GAGVSQSPSNKVTEKGKDVELRCDPISGHTALYWYRQSLGQGLEFLIYFQGNSAPDKSGLPSDRFSAERTGGSVSTLTIQRTQQEDSAVYLCASSLHGTSNTEAFFGQGTRLTVV.